A single sample gave rise to the 8 T cell receptor beta chains below, sequenced in a study of T cells in Graves' hyperthyroidism and ophthalmopathy. Researchers amplified the TCR beta CDR3 regions from RNA transcripts. HTBI primers were the set used in a first-round RT-PCR of the TCR CDR3. TCRdb passed the multiplex PCR reads through MiXCR, listing each CDR3 protein once. The sample has some 460,000 distinct CDR3 sequences, roughly 14% seen once; the top ten hold 14%. Material: blood. These receptors were obtained from a woman aged 18-30 years with Graves' hyperthyroidism.

This clonotype was picked up a small number of times. The gene calls are TRBV27 and TRBJ2-1; D is uncertain. The V and J ends lost 3 bases and 0 bases respectively, with 12 bases between them. Germline values: CDR1 MNHEY, CDR2 SMNVEV (reference sequence). The CDR3 is made up of 16 amino acids. The CDR3 DNA reads TGTGCCAGCAGTTTGTCCATTCAGAGCTCCTACAATGAGCAGTTCTTC. This codes for CASSLSIQSSYNEQFF.

This clonotype has more than one count but fewer than ten. This sequence joins TRBV3-1 and TRBJ2-1; TRBD1 agrees at 7 bases. Germline values: CDR1 LGHDT, CDR2 YNNKEL (reference sequence). The CDR3 contains 16 residues. With 3 bases clipped from V and 2 bases from J, the junction kept 7 bases outside the gene matches. The CDR3 loop reads CASSHSQQGPYNEQFF. The CDR3 DNA reads TGTGCCAGCAGCCATAGCCAACAGGGGCCCTACAATGAGCAGTTCTTC.

This chain joins TRBV7-2 and TRBJ2-5, with D maybe TRBD2 (5 bases). The CDR3 has 15 amino acids. CDR1 SGHTA and CDR2 FQGNSA come from the germline V gene. Trimming shortened V by 7 bases and J by 4 bases, and 19 bases separated the two germline ends. The CDR3 is CASNRPGKETETQYF. The CDR3 nucleotides read TGTGCCAGCAATAGGCCGGGAAAAGAGACAGAGACCCAGTACTTC.

The chain carries TRBV4-1 and TRBJ2-1; TRBD1 is a possible D gene (7 bases). Germline CDR1 MGHRA, CDR2 YSYEKL. The CDR3 runs to 16 residues. V dropped 0 bases and J dropped 4 bases, with 13 bases sitting between them. CDR3 amino acids: CASSQELQGGYNEQFF. The CDR3 nucleotides read TGCGCCAGCAGCCAAGAATTGCAGGGGGGTTACAATGAGCAGTTCTTC.

This clonotype was detected a few times. The chain has TRBV11-2 and TRBJ1-2; D gene ambiguous. The ends were cut back, 0 bases at V and 8 bases at J, with 13 bases in the middle. This CDR3 has 14 residues. Germline values: CDR1 SGHAT, CDR2 FQNNGV. The CDR3 is CASSLDRDRPGYTF. The CDR3 DNA sequence: TGTGCCAGCAGCTTAGATCGCGACCGCCCGGGCTACACCTTC.

There are a few counts of this clonotype. V is TRBV19 and J is TRBJ2-1; tentatively, D is TRBD2 (5 bases). The germline gives CDR1 LNHDA, CDR2 SQIVND (reference sequence). The CDR3 has 13 residues. Trimming shortened V by 5 bases and J by 9 bases, and 14 bases separated the two germline ends. In DNA form, the CDR3 reads TGTGCCAGTAGTTTCTCACGGACTTCTGAGCAGTTCTTC. This gives the protein CASSFSRTSEQFF.

This clonotype was counted at least ten times. The chain uses TRBV12-3 or TRBV12-4 and TRBJ1-5, with TRBD1 matching over 8 bases. This CDR3 is 15 amino acids long. V lost 5 bases, J lost 4 bases, and 7 bases stayed unmatched. The CDR3 bases are TGTGCCAGCAGTAAATCGGGACAGGCTAATCAGCCCCAGCATTTT. This translates into CASSKSGQANQPQHF.

This clonotype was counted only a few times. The CDR3 spells CASNLGQPNTGELFF. The CDR3 nucleotides are TGTGCCAGCAATTTGGGACAGCCCAACACCGGGGAGCTGTTTTTT. V is TRBV12-3 or TRBV12-4 and J is TRBJ2-2, with TRBD1 matching over 7 bases. J lost 2 bases, V lost 7 bases, and 7 bases had no gene match. The CDR3 is 15 amino acids.